The 27 T cell receptor beta chains presented below share a single source sample, sequenced in a study of blood T cell repertoires in COVID-19. Sequencing used immunoSEQ multiplex PCR; TCRdb keeps in-frame clones, though not all of them. The sample includes 60,000 or so clones, roughly 88% seen only once; the top ten take less than 2%. The sequencing sample was made of peripheral blood. The receptor source for this set is a human donor in a cohort sampled during active COVID-19.

The chain links TRBV3-1 (or the pseudogene TRBV3-2) to TRBJ1-2, with D maybe TRBD1 (5 bases). The CDR3 extends over 15 amino acids. The V gene's germline CDR1 is LGHDT and CDR2 YNNKEL (reference sequence). Trimming cost V 6 bases and J 5 bases, with 19 bases left between them. This CDR3 is CASRDQKRGGYGYTF. The CDR3 nucleotides read TGTGCCAGCAGGGACCAAAAAAGGGGAGGGTATGGCTACACCTTC.

The chain carries TRBV4-3 and TRBJ1-2; TRBD1 matches 9 bases. Germline trimming cut 4 bases from V and 4 bases from J; bases unmatched to any gene: 10. The CDR3 runs 16 residues. Germline V lookup: CDR1 LGHNA, CDR2 YSLEER. Written as DNA, the CDR3 is TGCGCCAGCAGCCCACTCGGACAGGGGCGATCCTATGGCTACACCTTC. As protein: CASSPLGQGRSYGYTF.

The V gene is TRBV7-3, the J gene TRBJ2-2; D unresolved. V gave up 2 bases and J gave up 6 bases, with 4 bases separating them. CDR3 length: 12 residues. Germline loops: CDR1 SGHTA, CDR2 FQGTGA. The CDR3 reads CASSLLAGELFF. As DNA, the CDR3 is TGTGCCAGCAGCTTACTCGCCGGGGAGCTGTTTTTT. The variable domain in full, with the rest retrieved from reference TRBV7-3 and TRBJ2-2, is GAGVSQTPSNKVTEKGKYVELRCDPISGHTALYWYRQSLGQGPEFLIYFQGTGAADDSGLPNDRFFAVRPEGSVSTLKIQRTERGDSAVYLCASSLLAGELFFGEGSRLTVL.

The chain uses TRBV19 and TRBJ1-2; no definite D call. Per germline, CDR1 LNHDA and CDR2 SQIVND (reference sequence). CDR3 length: 15 residues. V lost 0 bases to trimming and J lost 8 bases, with 16 bases between them. The CDR3 DNA is TGTGCCAGTAGTATAGAAGACATCTGGTCGGCGGGCTACACCTTC. It encodes CASSIEDIWSAGYTF.

The rearrangement uses TRBV7-3 and TRBJ2-1; 7 bases are a match to TRBD2. Germline-derived CDR1 and CDR2 are SGHTA and FQGTGA. CDR3 length: 17 residues. Trimming at V came to 4 bases and at J to 5 bases, leaving 14 bases not matched to a gene. The CDR3 sequence: CASSYAGVGGRDNEQFF. Here the CDR3 DNA reads TGTGCCAGCAGCTACGCTGGGGTAGGAGGGAGGGACAATGAGCAGTTCTTC.

This clone was seen just once. The genes are TRBV4-2 and TRBJ2-7; 8 bases are a match to TRBD2. CDR1 and CDR2 from the germline V gene are LGHNA and YNFKEQ. The V and J ends lost 0 bases and 4 bases, in that order; junction bases with no gene match: 5. The CDR3 is 15 residues long. The CDR3, as DNA: TGTGCCAGCAGCCAAGAAGGGCGGGAGGAGTACGAGCAGTACTTC. Translated, it gives CASSQEGREEYEQYF.

V gene TRBV5-1 combines with J gene TRBJ1-6; D is perhaps TRBD1 (5 bases). The ends were cut back, 0 bases at V and 8 bases at J, with 12 bases in the middle. Per the germline V gene, CDR1 is SGHRS and CDR2 is YFSETQ. The CDR3 covers 15 residues. CDR3 sequence (DNA): TGCGCCAGCAGCTTGGCCTCGGGGGAGCATTCACCCCTCCACTTT. Its translation: CASSLASGEHSPLHF. Based on the CDR3 plus reference TRBV5-1 and TRBJ1-6, the full variable domain is KAGVTQTPRYLIKTRGQQVTLSCSPISGHRSVSWYQQTPGQGLQFLFEYFSETQRNKGNFPGRFSGRQFSNSRSEMNVSTLELGDSALYLCASSLASGEHSPLHFGNGTRLTVT.

CDR3 sequence reads: CASSVERRDPTRPHRDTQYF. DNA of the CDR3: TGTGCCAGCAGCGTAGAGCGGAGAGACCCTACGCGGCCTCATAGGGATACGCAGTATTTT. The J gene is TRBJ2-3, the V gene TRBV9; the D gene is possibly TRBD2 (5 bases). The CDR3 has 20 amino acids. Germline assignment: CDR1 SGDLS and CDR2 YYNGEE. Between the trimmed V and J ends, which lost 0 bases and 6 bases, there was a span of 29 bases. Full variable domain (remainder filled in from reference TRBV9 and TRBJ2-3): DSGVTQTPKHLITATGQRVTLRCSPRSGDLSVYWYQQSLDQGLQFLIQYYNGEERAKGNILERFSAQQFPDLHSELNLSSLELGDSALYFCASSVERRDPTRPHRDTQYFGPGTRLTVL.

The chain has TRBV28 and TRBJ2-7; D possibly corresponds to TRBD1 (6 bases). The CDR3 has 15 amino acids. V was trimmed by 7 bases and J by 3 bases, leaving 19 bases between them. CDR1 is MDHEN, CDR2 SYDVKM, per germline. The CDR3 loop reads CASTLWGQGLYEQYF. The CDR3 DNA follows: TGTGCCAGCACCCTATGGGGGCAGGGCCTCTACGAGCAGTACTTC. The full variable domain, in which reference TRBV28 and TRBJ2-7 provide the parts outside the CDR3, is DVKVTQSSRYLVKRTGEKVFLECVQDMDHENMFWYRQDPGLGLRLIYFSYDVKMKEKGDIPEGYSVSREKKERFSLILESASTNQTSMYLCASTLWGQGLYEQYFGPGTRLTVT.

This clone appeared once. The chain has TRBV23-1 and TRBJ2-2, with 7 bases aligning to TRBD1. TRBV23-1 is an open reading frame whose function is uncertain. The junction had 14 bases not matched to a gene; V was cut back by 9 bases and J by 4 bases. This CDR3 has 16 amino acids. The CDR3 region is CARARSDRAVTGELFF. The CDR3 nucleotides are TGCGCCAGGGCCCGGAGTGACAGGGCAGTCACCGGGGAGCTGTTTTTT.

The chain has TRBV6-6 and TRBJ2-1; TRBD2 matches 11 bases. V was pared by 0 bases and J by 12 bases, with 7 bases of the junction left unmatched. The germline gives CDR1 MNHNY, CDR2 SVGAGI (reference sequence). The CDR3 consists of 15 residues. The CDR3 DNA reads TGTGCCAGCAGTTACTCGAGGACTAGCGGGTTTGGGCAGTTCTTC. Translating gives CASSYSRTSGFGQFF.

This clone was counted a single time. The V call is TRBV25-1, the J call TRBJ1-3; D ambiguous. The CDR3 has 15 amino acids. Germline V gene sequence: CDR1 MGHDK, CDR2 SYGVNS. Trimming removed 4 bases at V and 0 bases at J, with 10 bases between. The CDR3 sequence: CASSVAGSSGNTIYF. CDR3 coding DNA: TGTGCCAGCAGTGTCGCAGGCTCCTCTGGAAACACCATATATTTT.

The chain couples TRBV10-3 to TRBJ2-7; the match to TRBD1 covers 9 bases. The CDR3 runs 15 residues. V was pared by 7 bases and J by 5 bases, with 12 bases of the junction left unmatched. Germline V gene lookup returns CDR1 ENHRY and CDR2 SYGVKD. The CDR3 reads CAINSPGQGRNEQYF. CDR3 bases: TGTGCCATCAATTCCCCCGGACAGGGGCGTAACGAGCAGTACTTC.

The chain carries TRBV15 and TRBJ1-2, with D unresolved. CDR1 is LNHNV, CDR2 YYDKDF, per germline (reference sequence). The CDR3 runs to 16 residues. With 1 base removed from V and 5 bases from J, the gap between germline ends came to 17 bases. CDR3 nucleotide sequence: TGTGCCACCAGCAGAGTGGGAGAGGACGGGTCTTATGGCTACACCTTC. Translation: CATSRVGEDGSYGYTF. Full variable domain (remainder filled in from reference TRBV15 and TRBJ1-2): DAMVIQNPRYQVTQFGKPVTLSCSQTLNHNVMYWYQQKSSQAPKLLFHYYDKDFNNEADTPDNFQSRRPNTSFCFLDIRSPGLGDTAMYLCATSRVGEDGSYGYTFGSGTRLTVV.

The chain joins TRBV2 to TRBJ1-1, with D unresolved. The V end was cut by 5 bases, the J end by 4 bases, with 14 bases between. CDR3 length: 14 amino acids. CDR1 is SNHLY, CDR2 FYNNEI, per germline. In DNA form, the CDR3 reads TGTGCCAGCAGTCGTACTTGGGCGGGCACTGAAGCTTTCTTT. Amino acids: CASSRTWAGTEAFF.

The V and J genes are TRBV7-9 and TRBJ2-1, with 7 nucleotides matching TRBD1. Germline V gene lookup returns CDR1 SEHNR and CDR2 FQNEAQ (reference sequence). The CDR3 sequence is 14 residues long. After removal of 5 bases from V and 5 bases from J, the junction contained 6 bases not matched to a gene. CDR3 protein: CASSPGQTHNEQFF. DNA for the CDR3: TGTGCCAGCAGCCCGGGACAGACCCACAATGAGCAGTTCTTC.

This clone has just a few counts. Other DNA variants within this sample encode the same CDR3. The gene calls are TRBV28 and TRBJ2-7; D is perhaps TRBD2 (6 bases). The CDR3 totals 14 residues. CDR1 and CDR2 (germline): MDHEN, SYDVKM. Trimming removed 1 base at V and 2 bases at J, with 9 bases between. This CDR3 reads CASSLLGGTYEQYF. Here the CDR3 DNA reads TGTGCCAGCAGTTTATTGGGGGGAACCTACGAGCAGTACTTC.

The chain employs TRBV14 and TRBJ2-1, with D possibly being TRBD1 (5 bases). The V gene's germline CDR1 is SGHDN and CDR2 FVKESK. V lost 1 base and J lost 9, with 16 bases in between. The CDR3 covers 15 residues. CDR3 DNA: TGTGCCAGCAGCCAAGTCCGCCAGGGCTTTAGTGAGCAGTTCTTC. It is translated as CASSQVRQGFSEQFF.

This chain uses TRBV7-9 with TRBJ2-1; 9 nucleotides match TRBD2. V gave up 4 bases and J gave up 0 bases; unmatched junction bases: 10. There are 18 residues in the CDR3. Per germline, CDR1 SEHNR and CDR2 FQNEAQ (reference sequence). The CDR3 loop reads CASSSGGPSGTSYNEQFF. In DNA, the CDR3 is TGTGCCAGCAGCTCGGGGGGGCCTAGCGGGACCTCCTACAATGAGCAGTTCTTC.

The chain joins TRBV5-4 to TRBJ2-1, with D perhaps TRBD2 (5 bases). The CDR3 totals 15 residues. Germline V gene sequence: CDR1 SGHNT, CDR2 YYREEE (reference sequence). Trimming stripped 5 bases from V and 4 bases from J, with 16 bases between. The CDR3 DNA follows: TGTGCCAGCAGTCTAATCGAGACGGGATACAATGAGCAGTTCTTC. This encodes CASSLIETGYNEQFF. The full variable domain, in which reference TRBV5-4 and TRBJ2-1 provide the parts outside the CDR3, is ETGVTQSPTHLIKTRGQQVTLRCSSQSGHNTVSWYQQALGQGPQFIFQYYREEENGRGNFPPRFSGLQFPNYSSELNVNALELDDSALYLCASSLIETGYNEQFFGPGTRLTVL.

The chain recombines TRBV19 with TRBJ1-5; 8 bases match TRBD1. The CDR3 loop spans 15 amino acids. The germline V gene has CDR1 LNHDA and CDR2 SQIVND (reference sequence). Trimming at V came to 5 bases and at J to 6 bases, leaving 9 bases not matched to a gene. The CDR3 coding sequence is TGTGCCAGTAGTTCTCAGGGGGCAGGAATTCAGCCCCAGCATTTT. Protein: CASSSQGAGIQPQHF.

The rearrangement joins TRBV10-3 to TRBJ1-3; D is perhaps TRBD1 (5 bases). With 11 bases removed from V and 8 bases from J, the gap between germline ends came to 13 bases. This CDR3 spans 11 amino acids. The germline gives CDR1 ENHRY, CDR2 SYGVKD. CDR3 in DNA: TGTGCCGGAGGGGCCCGCGACACCATATATTTT. This gives the protein CAGGARDTIYF.

J is TRBJ2-4 and V is TRBV7-8; 10 nucleotides agree with TRBD1. Per germline, CDR1 SGHVS and CDR2 FQNEAQ. V shed 5 bases and J 4 bases; nucleotides not matched to a gene: 2. The CDR3 is 14 amino acids. The CDR3 DNA is TGTGCCAGCAGCGGGGGACAGGGGAAAAACATTCAGTACTTC. This translates into CASSGGQGKNIQYF.

The chain links TRBV3-1 (or the pseudogene TRBV3-2) to TRBJ2-6; tentatively, D is TRBD2 (6 bases). From germline, CDR1 is LGHDT and CDR2 YNNKEL (reference sequence). V lost 3 bases and J lost 2, with 8 bases in between. The CDR3 has 15 amino acids. This chain's CDR3 is CASSQGGAGANVLTF. For the CDR3, the DNA is TGTGCCAGCAGCCAGGGGGGAGCTGGGGCCAACGTCCTGACTTTC.

CDR3 nucleotide sequence: TGTGCCAGCAGTCACCAGGGACTAGCGGGAGGGAATGAGCAGTTCTTC. This gives the protein CASSHQGLAGGNEQFF. J is TRBJ2-1 and V is TRBV6-6, with 16 bases lining up with TRBD2. Germline lookup yields CDR1 MNHNY and CDR2 SVGAGI (reference sequence). The CDR3 covers 16 residues. Germline trimming cut 5 bases from V and 7 bases from J; bases unmatched to any gene: 5.

The CDR3 DNA reads TGTGCCACCAGCAGAGAGGGCAGGGGGTTCTATGGCTACACCTTC. This codes for CATSREGRGFYGYTF. This chain uses TRBV15 with TRBJ1-2; TRBD1 matches at 7 bases. Germline CDR1 LNHNV, CDR2 YYDKDF (reference sequence). The CDR3 has 15 residues. With 0 bases clipped from V and 4 bases from J, the junction kept 5 bases outside the gene matches. Complete variable domain (other parts from reference TRBV15 and TRBJ1-2): DAMVIQNPRYQVTQFGKPVTLSCSQTLNHNVMYWYQQKSSQAPKLLFHYYDKDFNNEADTPDNFQSRRPNTSFCFLDIRSPGLGDTAMYLCATSREGRGFYGYTFGSGTRLTVV.

The rearrangement uses TRBV10-1 and TRBJ2-7; 7 bases map to TRBD1. In germline, CDR1 is WNHNN, CDR2 SYGVQD (reference sequence). There are 15 residues in the CDR3. The V segment lost 6 bases and the J segment 3 bases; nucleotides outside the gene matches: 11. CDR3 DNA: TGCGCCAGCAGCCAAGGGACAGCTAGCATCTACGAGCAGTACTTC. It translates to CASSQGTASIYEQYF.